A selection of T cell receptor beta chains follows, all from one sample in a study of T cell responses to AZD1222 COVID-19 vaccine. TCRdb's table, derived via immunoSEQ multiplex PCR, lists solely in-frame clones and lacks some. Of approximately 150,000 clones in the sample, about 91% were seen once. The input for sequencing was peripheral blood, taken 28 days after the second AZD1222 dose. The origin of the receptors is an adult who received the AZD1222 COVID-19 vaccine. CDR3s include the opening cysteine and the closing phenylalanine or tryptophan. A D gene is named only where the DNA matches it firmly. Size values are once, few and many counts, or a class for expanded clones, and some rows have none.

d_gene	abundance	v_gene	j_gene	CDR3aa
-	-	TRBV30	TRBJ1-1	CAWVPLTGSSTPSF
-	-	TRBV5-4	TRBJ2-5	CASSRDPPPQETQYF
-	-	TRBV10-1	TRBJ1-1	CASSESVGYTEAFF
TRBD1	-	TRBV30	TRBJ1-3	CAWTHRTGWGGNTIYF
TRBD1	-	TRBV19	TRBJ1-1	CASSPRDRVGEAFF
TRBD2	medium-sized	TRBV6-1	TRBJ2-5	CASSEASGGVETQYF
-	-	TRBV6-5	TRBJ1-1	CASSPRPPAEAFF
-	-	TRBV7-6	TRBJ1-6	CASSQRQADNSPLHF
TRBD1	-	TRBV6-5	TRBJ1-2	CATQAADRGNYGYTF
-	-	TRBV6-6	TRBJ1-4	CATSPGTNEKLFF
-	-	TRBV12-3/TRBV12-4	TRBJ1-1	CASSLLSTEAFF
TRBD1	-	TRBV5-1	TRBJ1-1	CASSPDRLPEAFF
-	once	TRBV19	TRBJ1-5	CASSDPGQGSNQPQHF
-	-	TRBV11-3	TRBJ1-2	CASSLPGGYGYTF
TRBD1	-	TRBV7-2	TRBJ1-2	CASSYDRANYGYTF
-	-	TRBV7-9	TRBJ2-7	CASSRPPGVYEQYF
TRBD1	-	TRBV7-8	TRBJ1-4	CASSLKVPGQGNEKLFF
-	-	TRBV6-6	TRBJ1-2	CASSYSREGYTF
-	-	TRBV12-3/TRBV12-4	TRBJ2-2	CASVFQGTGELFF
TRBD1	-	TRBV7-2	TRBJ1-1	CASSLGQGAIEAFF
-	-	TRBV19	TRBJ2-7	CASSAGAPYEQYF
TRBD2	-	TRBV14	TRBJ2-5	CASSQVSGYQETQYF
TRBD1	-	TRBV3-1/TRBV3-2	TRBJ1-2	CASSSGQKFYYTF
-	-	TRBV3-1/TRBV3-2	TRBJ1-6	CASSQVRDSPLHF
TRBD2	-	TRBV28	TRBJ2-5	CASSSPSSGGAQETQYF
-	-	TRBV5-6	TRBJ1-2	CASSDGLYGYTF
-	few	TRBV30	TRBJ1-1	CAWERDGQTEAFF
-	-	TRBV18	TRBJ1-3	CASSPPYGNTIYF
TRBD2	-	TRBV18	TRBJ2-5	CASSPRASGRRSQETQYF
TRBD2	-	TRBV19	TRBJ2-5	CASSIAGTSGAETQYF
TRBD1	-	TRBV6-1	TRBJ1-2	CASSEVGDSVGGGYTF
-	-	TRBV3-1/TRBV3-2	TRBJ1-6	CASSQGGGNSPLHF
-	-	TRBV19	TRBJ2-3	CASSIPRSTDTQYF
-	-	TRBV2	TRBJ2-5	CASRPRPVYQETQYF
TRBD2	few	TRBV29-1	TRBJ2-1	CSVQITTSFYNEQFF
-	-	TRBV5-1	TRBJ2-6	CASSLRGSGANVLTF
-	-	TRBV5-1	TRBJ2-1	CASSSGGGPNEQFF
-	-	TRBV24-1	TRBJ1-1	CATSGKETLNTEAFF